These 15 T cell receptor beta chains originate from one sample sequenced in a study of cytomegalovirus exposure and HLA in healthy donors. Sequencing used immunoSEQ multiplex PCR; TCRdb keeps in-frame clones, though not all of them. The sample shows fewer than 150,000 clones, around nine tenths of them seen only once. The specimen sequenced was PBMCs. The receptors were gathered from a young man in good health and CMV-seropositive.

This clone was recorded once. As DNA, the CDR3 is TGTGCCATCAGTGAGTCATTAGCGGGGCTAGAGACCCAGTACTTC. Protein product: CAISESLAGLETQYF. The chain has TRBV10-3 and TRBJ2-5, with 8 bases identical to TRBD2. Germline CDR1 reads ENHRY; CDR2 reads SYGVKD. Trimming removed 0 bases from V and 4 bases from J; junction bases left unmatched: 4. The CDR3 extends over 15 amino acids.

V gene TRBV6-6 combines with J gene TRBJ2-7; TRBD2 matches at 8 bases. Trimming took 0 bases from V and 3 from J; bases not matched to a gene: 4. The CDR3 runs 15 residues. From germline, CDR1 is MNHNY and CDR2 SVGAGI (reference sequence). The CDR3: CASSYSSGALYEQYF. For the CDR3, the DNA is TGTGCCAGCAGTTACTCTAGCGGGGCTCTCTACGAGCAGTACTTC.

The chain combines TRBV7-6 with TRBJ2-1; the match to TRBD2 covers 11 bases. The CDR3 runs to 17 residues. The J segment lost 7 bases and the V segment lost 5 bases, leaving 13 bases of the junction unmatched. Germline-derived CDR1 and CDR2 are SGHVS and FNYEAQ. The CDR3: CASSRVSGRADSNEQFF. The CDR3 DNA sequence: TGTGCCAGCAGCCGAGTTAGCGGGAGGGCCGATTCGAATGAGCAGTTCTTC.

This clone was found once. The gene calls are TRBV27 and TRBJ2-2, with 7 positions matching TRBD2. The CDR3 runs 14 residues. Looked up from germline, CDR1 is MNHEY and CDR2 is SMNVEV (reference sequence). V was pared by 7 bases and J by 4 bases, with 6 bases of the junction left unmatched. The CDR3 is CASKSGGITGELFF. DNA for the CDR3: TGTGCCAGCAAGTCGGGGGGAATCACCGGGGAGCTGTTTTTT.

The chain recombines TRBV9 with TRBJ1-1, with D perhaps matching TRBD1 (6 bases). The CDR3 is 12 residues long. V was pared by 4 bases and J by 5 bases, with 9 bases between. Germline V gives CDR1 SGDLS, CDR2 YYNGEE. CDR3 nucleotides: TGTGCCAGCAGCCCCACAGGGACTGAAGCTTTCTTT. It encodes CASSPTGTEAFF.

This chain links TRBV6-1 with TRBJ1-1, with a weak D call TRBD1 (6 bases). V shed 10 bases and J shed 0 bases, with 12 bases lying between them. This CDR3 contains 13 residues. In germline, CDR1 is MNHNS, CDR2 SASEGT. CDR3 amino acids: CATDSILNTEAFF. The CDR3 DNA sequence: TGTGCCACGGACAGTATTTTGAACACTGAAGCTTTCTTT.

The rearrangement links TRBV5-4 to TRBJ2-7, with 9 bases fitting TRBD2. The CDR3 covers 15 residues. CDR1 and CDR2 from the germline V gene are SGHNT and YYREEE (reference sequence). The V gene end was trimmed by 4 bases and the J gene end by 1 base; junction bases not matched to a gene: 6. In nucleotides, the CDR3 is TGTGCCAGCAGCGACTCTAGCGGGAAGTCCTACGAGCAGTACTTC. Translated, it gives CASSDSSGKSYEQYF.

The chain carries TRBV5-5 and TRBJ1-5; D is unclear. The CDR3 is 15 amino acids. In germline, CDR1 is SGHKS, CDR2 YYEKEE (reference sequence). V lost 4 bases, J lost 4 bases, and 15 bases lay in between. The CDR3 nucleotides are TGTGCCAGCAGCCTGGGTCCAAATGAGAATCAGCCCCAGCATTTT. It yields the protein CASSLGPNENQPQHF.

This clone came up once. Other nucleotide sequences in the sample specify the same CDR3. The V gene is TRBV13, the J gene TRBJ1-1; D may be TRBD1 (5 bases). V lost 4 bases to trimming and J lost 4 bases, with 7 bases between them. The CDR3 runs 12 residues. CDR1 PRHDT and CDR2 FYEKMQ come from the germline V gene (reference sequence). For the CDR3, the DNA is TGTGCCAGCAGCTCCCAGGGCACTGAAGCTTTCTTT. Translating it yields CASSSQGTEAFF.

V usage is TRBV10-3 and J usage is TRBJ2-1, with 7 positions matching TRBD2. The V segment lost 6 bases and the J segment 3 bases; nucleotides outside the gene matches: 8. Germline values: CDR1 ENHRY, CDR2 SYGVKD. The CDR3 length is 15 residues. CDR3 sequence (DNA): TGTGCCATCAGCGGGGGGATTAATTTCTACAATGAGCAGTTCTTC. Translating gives CAISGGINFYNEQFF.

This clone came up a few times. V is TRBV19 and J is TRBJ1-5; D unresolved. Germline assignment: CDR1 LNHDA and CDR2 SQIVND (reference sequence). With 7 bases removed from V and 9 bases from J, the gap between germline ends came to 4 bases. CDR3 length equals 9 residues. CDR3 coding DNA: TGTGCCAGTATCCGGCCCCAGCATTTT. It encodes CASIRPQHF.

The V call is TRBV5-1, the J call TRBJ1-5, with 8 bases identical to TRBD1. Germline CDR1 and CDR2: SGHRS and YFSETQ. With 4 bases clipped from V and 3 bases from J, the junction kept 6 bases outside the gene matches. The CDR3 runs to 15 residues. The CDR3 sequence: CASSVGTGINQPQHF. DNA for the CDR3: TGCGCCAGCAGCGTTGGGACAGGAATCAATCAGCCCCAGCATTTT.

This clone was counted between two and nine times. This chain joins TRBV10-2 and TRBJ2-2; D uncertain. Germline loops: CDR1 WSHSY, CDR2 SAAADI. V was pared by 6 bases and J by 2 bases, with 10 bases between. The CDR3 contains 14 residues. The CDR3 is CASRLAANTGELFF. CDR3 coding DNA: TGCGCCAGCAGATTGGCTGCAAACACCGGGGAGCTGTTTTTT.

The CDR3 spells CASSPGLRATTGELFF. In DNA form, the CDR3 reads TGTGCCAGCTCACCAGGGCTCAGGGCGACCACCGGGGAGCTGTTTTTT. This sequence joins TRBV18 and TRBJ2-2, with D perhaps TRBD1 (5 bases). V was shortened by 2 bases and J by 4 bases, with 14 bases between the two germline ends. From germline, CDR1 is KGHSH and CDR2 LQKENI. This CDR3 contains 16 residues.

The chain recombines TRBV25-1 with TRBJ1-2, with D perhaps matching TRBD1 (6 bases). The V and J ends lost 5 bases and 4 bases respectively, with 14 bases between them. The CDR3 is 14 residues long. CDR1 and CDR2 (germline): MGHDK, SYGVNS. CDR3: CASSITGSSYGYTF. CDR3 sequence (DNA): TGTGCCAGCAGTATAACAGGGAGTTCCTATGGCTACACCTTC.